These 24 T cell receptor beta chains were all obtained from the same sample, sequenced in a study of cytomegalovirus exposure and HLA in healthy donors. The PCR ran on 60 Vbeta and 13 Jbeta primers. Generated by immunoSEQ multiplex PCR, the TCRdb table keeps only in-frame clones and is missing some. The top ten clones hold around 4.8% of a sample with 150,000 to 200,000 clones, roughly 85% of them seen once. The sequenced sample consisted of PBMCs. The receptors here all came from a woman aged 30 to 39 in good health and CMV-seropositive.

The genes are TRBV9 and TRBJ2-7, with 7 bases that match TRBD2. Unmatched junction bases numbered 16, after V lost 4 bases and J lost 3 bases. CDR3 size: 17 residues. Germline V lookup: CDR1 SGDLS, CDR2 YYNGEE. In DNA, the CDR3 is TGTGCCAGCAGCCCTGGAGCGGGGTCTATTTATTTCTACGAGCAGTACTTC. Amino acid sequence: CASSPGAGSIYFYEQYF.

V gene TRBV7-2 combines with J gene TRBJ2-7, with 10 nucleotides matching TRBD2. The V gene's germline CDR1 is SGHTA and CDR2 FQGNSA. This CDR3 contains 14 residues. The trim removed 5 bases at V and 2 bases at J, leaving 3 bases unmatched. CDR3 protein: CASSPLAGAYEQYF. CDR3 DNA sequence: TGTGCCAGCAGCCCCCTAGCGGGAGCCTACGAGCAGTACTTC.

The V call is TRBV6-1, the J call TRBJ2-7, with a tentative D call TRBD1 (5 bases). The CDR3 extends over 15 amino acids. The V gene's germline CDR1 is MNHNS and CDR2 SASEGT. V lost 1 base and J lost 5, with 15 bases in between. The CDR3 spells CASSEDWQGYDEQYF. CDR3 nucleotide sequence: TGTGCCAGCAGTGAAGACTGGCAGGGTTACGACGAGCAGTACTTC.

The chain employs TRBV15 and TRBJ2-3; tentatively, D is TRBD1 (6 bases). CDR3 length equals 16 residues. V was trimmed by 2 bases and J by 3 bases, leaving 15 bases between them. Germline CDR1 LNHNV, CDR2 YYDKDF (reference sequence). The CDR3 spells CATSRPITGITDTQYF. The CDR3 bases are TGTGCCACCAGCAGACCAATCACAGGGATTACAGATACGCAGTATTTT.

The chain uses TRBV4-3 and TRBJ2-1; TRBD2 agrees at 10 bases. V dropped 4 bases and J dropped 9; count of bases not matched to a gene: 3. The CDR3 is made up of 13 amino acids. In germline, CDR1 is LGHNA, CDR2 YSLEER. The CDR3 spells CASSPSGSGEQFF. CDR3 bases: TGCGCCAGCAGCCCTAGCGGGAGCGGTGAGCAGTTCTTC.

The DNA of the CDR3 is TGTGCCACCAGCCTTGGACAGGGGGGTACAGATACGCAGTATTTT. Protein: CATSLGQGGTDTQYF. The chain is built from TRBV15 and TRBJ2-3; 10 bases fit TRBD1. From germline, CDR1 is LNHNV and CDR2 YYDKDF (reference sequence). The CDR3 runs to 15 residues. V was pared by 5 bases and J by 3 bases, with 5 bases of the junction left unmatched.

V and J are TRBV19 and TRBJ2-3; 9 bases map to TRBD1. V trimming: 6 bases; J trimming: 4 bases; junction bases outside the gene matches: 5. The CDR3 length is 14 residues. Germline-derived CDR1 and CDR2 are LNHDA and SQIVND (reference sequence). The CDR3 spells CASRRTGAPDTQYF. CDR3 nucleotide sequence: TGTGCCAGTAGACGGACAGGGGCGCCAGATACGCAGTATTTT. Complete variable domain (other parts from reference TRBV19 and TRBJ2-3): DGGITQSPKYLFRKEGQNVTLSCEQNLNHDAMYWYRQDPGQGLRLIYYSQIVNDFQKGDIAEGYSVSREKKESFPLTVTSAQKNPTAFYLCASRRTGAPDTQYFGPGTRLTVL.

The rearrangement uses TRBV7-9 and TRBJ2-1; TRBD1 agrees at 8 bases. The CDR3 length is 13 residues. V was pared by 10 bases and J by 3 bases, with 5 bases of the junction left unmatched. The germline CDR1 and CDR2 sequences are SEHNR and FQNEAQ (reference sequence). In DNA, the CDR3 is TGTGCCACCGGACAGGGCAGCTACAATGAGCAGTTCTTC. It is translated as CATGQGSYNEQFF.

This chain links TRBV4-1 with TRBJ2-7, with TRBD1 identical over 7 bases. The CDR3 runs to 16 residues. Germline lookup yields CDR1 MGHRA and CDR2 YSYEKL. V lost 1 base and J lost 2; bases outside the gene matches: 8. The CDR3 nucleotides read TGCGCCAGCAGCCAAGTCTCAGGGGACAGAACCTACGAGCAGTACTTC. Encoded protein: CASSQVSGDRTYEQYF.

The V and J genes are TRBV7-9 and TRBJ2-5; D perhaps matches TRBD1 (7 bases). V was pared by 5 bases and J by 5 bases, with 15 bases between. The CDR3 has 14 residues. CDR1 and CDR2 from the germline V gene are SEHNR and FQNEAQ (reference sequence). As DNA, the CDR3 is TGTGCCAGCAGCACATTCAGGGGGAGGGAGACCCAGTACTTC. Translated: CASSTFRGRETQYF.

Written as DNA, the CDR3 is TGCGCCAGCAGCATGAGACTAGCGCAAGAGACCCAGTACTTC. Amino acids: CASSMRLAQETQYF. The chain uses TRBV5-1 and TRBJ2-5, with 8 bases that match TRBD2. In germline, CDR1 is SGHRS, CDR2 YFSETQ. V was pared by 4 bases and J by 2 bases, with 4 bases of the junction left unmatched. The CDR3 is made up of 14 amino acids.

This clone was detected only a few times. The rearrangement joins TRBV6-5 to TRBJ1-1; 7 nucleotides align to TRBD1. The CDR3 consists of 15 residues. Germline CDR1 MNHEY, CDR2 SVGAGI. The ends lost 3 bases at V and 4 bases at J; junction bases unmatched: 8. In nucleotides, the CDR3 is TGTGCCAGCAGTTATACAGGGGAAGGAAGCACTGAAGCTTTCTTT. This gives the protein CASSYTGEGSTEAFF.

The chain links TRBV20-1 to TRBJ1-2; possible D gene TRBD1, 6 bases. V lost 7 bases to trimming and J lost 5 bases, with 11 bases between them. Germline V gene data show CDR1 as DFQATT and CDR2 as SNEGSKA (reference sequence). CDR3 size: 11 residues. DNA for the CDR3: TGCAGTGGGGGGCAGGTATATGGCTACACCTTC. Translation gives CSGGQVYGYTF.

The rearrangement uses TRBV7-2 and TRBJ1-2; a weak D match, TRBD1 (6 bases). The germline gives CDR1 SGHTA, CDR2 FQGNSA. The CDR3 runs to 16 residues. Trimming left V 1 base short and J 2 bases short, with 14 bases between. CDR3 bases: TGTGCCAGCAGCTTAGGTAACAGGGCCCTGAACTATGGCTACACCTTC. It specifies CASSLGNRALNYGYTF.

V and J are TRBV4-3 and TRBJ2-7; the match to TRBD1 covers 9 bases. Germline-derived CDR1 and CDR2 are LGHNA and YSLEER. The junction had 10 bases not matched to a gene; V was cut back by 4 bases and J by 3 bases. CDR3 size: 16 residues. The CDR3 region has the DNA TGCGCCAGCAGCCCCACTACCGGGACAGGGTACTACGAGCAGTACTTC. Translation: CASSPTTGTGYYEQYF.

The chain links TRBV6-5 to TRBJ2-7; D not resolved. Between the trimmed V and J ends, which lost 0 bases and 0 bases, there was a span of 6 bases. This CDR3 comprises 14 residues. Germline loops: CDR1 MNHEY, CDR2 SVGAGI. CDR3 coding DNA: TGTGCCAGCAGTTACTCAGCGTACTCCTACGAGCAGTACTTC. It specifies CASSYSAYSYEQYF.

This clone came up once. The CDR3 DNA sequence: TGTGCCAGCAGTGAATTCGTAGGGGCTGCAGGAAACACCATATATTTT. Its protein product is CASSEFVGAAGNTIYF. The V and J genes are TRBV25-1 and TRBJ1-3; perhaps TRBD1 as D (5 bases). Germline V gene sequence: CDR1 MGHDK, CDR2 SYGVNS. This CDR3 is built from 16 residues. V was pared by 1 base and J by 4 bases, with 14 bases between.

CDR3 sequence (DNA): TGTGCCAGCAGCTTTTTCGGGACAGGTCCCTACGAGCAGTACTTC. Protein sequence: CASSFFGTGPYEQYF. The chain employs TRBV5-6 and TRBJ2-7; 8 bases line up with TRBD1. The CDR3 consists of 15 residues. With V trimmed by 2 bases and J by 2 bases, 6 bases remained unmatched. CDR1 is SGHDT, CDR2 YYEEEE, per germline.

The chain employs TRBV5-6 and TRBJ2-2; TRBD1 agrees at 8 bases. This CDR3 has 15 amino acids. The V segment lost 4 bases and the J segment 6 bases; nucleotides outside the gene matches: 8. Per the germline V gene, CDR1 is SGHDT and CDR2 is YYEEEE. This CDR3 is CASSATRGLAGELFF. The DNA of the CDR3 is TGTGCCAGCAGCGCGACCAGGGGGCTCGCCGGGGAGCTGTTTTTT.

The chain recombines TRBV5-6 with TRBJ1-1; possible D gene TRBD1, 5 bases. The germline V gene encodes CDR1 SGHDT and CDR2 YYEEEE. The V and J ends lost 0 bases and 5 bases respectively, with 14 bases between them. CDR3 length equals 15 residues. Here the CDR3 reads CASSLDARVGTEAFF. CDR3 nucleotide sequence: TGTGCCAGCAGCTTGGATGCCAGGGTGGGGACTGAAGCTTTCTTT.

The chain is built from TRBV29-1 and TRBJ2-1; 8 positions agree with TRBD2. The CDR3 covers 11 residues. Germline V lookup: CDR1 SQVTM, CDR2 ANQGSEA. The J segment lost 10 bases and the V segment lost 3 bases, leaving 2 bases of the junction unmatched. CDR3 bases: TGCAGCGTTGACGGGGGGGCAGAGCAGTTCTTC. This translates into CSVDGGAEQFF.

Only one count was recorded for this clone. The V gene is TRBV7-9, the J gene TRBJ2-1; 9 bases are a match to TRBD2. Germline loops: CDR1 SEHNR, CDR2 FQNEAQ (reference sequence). CDR3 length: 15 residues. Germline trimming cut 0 bases from V and 7 bases from J; bases unmatched to any gene: 4. The CDR3 coding sequence is TGTGCCAGCAGCTTAGCGAGCGGGAGGCTGAATGAGCAGTTCTTC. As protein: CASSLASGRLNEQFF.

V gene TRBV5-1 combines with J gene TRBJ2-3; maybe TRBD1 (5 bases). The CDR3 length is 14 residues. The germline CDR1 and CDR2 sequences are SGHRS and YFSETQ. The V and J ends lost 0 bases and 5 bases respectively, with 10 bases between them. CDR3 sequence reads: CASSLGQGLDTQYF. The CDR3 nucleotides read TGCGCCAGCAGCTTGGGGCAGGGATTAGATACGCAGTATTTT.

This clone was seen a handful of times. V gene TRBV29-1 combines with J gene TRBJ1-1; D is unresolved. From germline, CDR1 is SQVTM and CDR2 ANQGSEA. This CDR3 has 14 amino acids. V dropped 5 bases and J dropped 1 base, with 14 bases sitting between them. The CDR3, as DNA: TGCAGCGTTTGCCCTTTACATCAGAACACTGAAGCTTTCTTT. It translates to CSVCPLHQNTEAFF.